Shown below are 21 T cell receptor beta chains from a single sample sequenced in a study of cytomegalovirus exposure and HLA in healthy donors. The PCR used 60 Vbeta and 13 Jbeta primers. Sequencing used immunoSEQ multiplex PCR; TCRdb keeps in-frame clones, though not all of them. The repertoire consists of about 170,000 clones, with 76% occurring once and the leading ten covering approximately 0.76%. Sequenced sample: PBMCs. The receptors here all came from a female donor in good health and CMV-seronegative.

V usage is TRBV2 and J usage is TRBJ2-1; TRBD1 matches 9 bases. The CDR3 sequence is 14 residues long. CDR1 is SNHLY and CDR2 is FYNNEI in the germline V gene. The junction had 5 bases not matched to a gene; V was cut back by 5 bases and J by 6 bases. Here the CDR3 DNA reads TGTGCCAGCAGTTACGGACAGGGGTTCAATGAGCAGTTCTTC. Its translation: CASSYGQGFNEQFF. Combining the CDR3 with reference TRBV2 and TRBJ2-1 gives the whole variable domain EPEVTQTPSHQVTQMGQEVILRCVPISNHLYFYWYRQILGQKVEFLVSFYNNEISEKSEIFDDQFSVERPDGSNFTLKIRSTKLEDSAMYFCASSYGQGFNEQFFGPGTRLTVL.

The chain recombines TRBV2 with TRBJ1-2, with D perhaps matching TRBD1 (5 bases). Per the germline V gene, CDR1 is SNHLY and CDR2 is FYNNEI. Deletions cut 5 bases from V and 4 bases from J, with 11 bases between. The CDR3 has 13 residues. The CDR3 coding sequence is TGTGCCAGCAGTACAGGACCACTCTATGGCTACACCTTC. Its translation is CASSTGPLYGYTF.

A word on this clone: The junction differs from germline at one of its ends, possibly a read error. The sample has other DNA sequences that encode this CDR3 too. The chain links TRBV5-6 to TRBJ2-7; perhaps TRBD1 as D (6 bases). The CDR3 length is 19 residues. Germline CDR1 is SGHDT and CDR2 is YYEEEE. The CDR3 loop reads CASSFWRILGQRNSYEQYF. CDR3 nucleotides: TGCGCCAGCAGCTTCTGGCGCATTTTAGGACAGCGAAACTCCTACGAGCAGTACTTC.

This clone was detected only once. The chain combines TRBV21-1 with TRBJ2-7; no check of the table's D call, TRBD1, against the DNA was made. TRBV21-1 is recorded as a pseudogene. The CDR3 totals 10 residues. CDR3: CASMGAEQYF. Written as DNA, the CDR3 is TGTGCCAGCATGGGGGCCGAGCAGTACTTC.

The CDR3 DNA is TGTGCCAGCAGCACACCAGCGGGGACTAGCGGGATGCGATCAGGTGGGCAGTACTTC. Its translation: CASSTPAGTSGMRSGGQYF. The J gene is TRBJ2-7, the V gene TRBV5-6; the match to TRBD2 covers 13 bases. Trimming cost V 4 bases and J 9 bases; bases outside gene matches: 22. The CDR3 covers 19 residues. Germline values: CDR1 SGHDT, CDR2 YYEEEE.

This clone was counted between two and nine times. The chain carries TRBV6-5 and TRBJ1-3, with D possibly TRBD1 on 5 matching bases. The germline V gene encodes CDR1 MNHEY and CDR2 SVGAGI. CDR3 size: 15 residues. Trimming removed 6 bases from V and 1 base from J, with 13 bases in between. CDR3: CASRQGLLSGNTIYF. CDR3 coding DNA: TGTGCCAGCAGGCAGGGACTCTTATCTGGAAACACCATATATTTT.

This chain uses TRBV27 with TRBJ2-5, with 7 bases identical to TRBD2. Germline V gene data show CDR1 as MNHEY and CDR2 as SMNVEV (reference sequence). V lost 5 bases to trimming and J lost 2 bases; unmatched junction nucleotides: 8. CDR3 size: 15 residues. The CDR3 loop reads CASSPGTTSQETQYF. The DNA of the CDR3 is TGTGCCAGCAGTCCCGGGACTACGTCGCAAGAGACCCAGTACTTC.

The rearrangement uses TRBV15 and TRBJ2-1; D unresolved. V lost 3 bases and J lost 0, with 6 bases in between. This CDR3 comprises 14 residues. Germline-derived CDR1 and CDR2 are LNHNV and YYDKDF (reference sequence). The CDR3 bases are TGTGCCACCAGCAGCGCCAGCTCCTACAATGAGCAGTTCTTC. Encoded protein: CATSSASSYNEQFF.

The CDR3 sequence: CASSLQGTDTQYF. CDR3 bases: TGTGCCAGCAGTCTACAGGGAACAGATACGCAGTATTTT. V gene TRBV28 combines with J gene TRBJ2-3, with a weak D call TRBD1 (6 bases). From germline, CDR1 is MDHEN and CDR2 SYDVKM. The V end lost 5 bases, the J end lost 3 bases, and 9 bases lay between the germline ends. This CDR3 has 13 residues.

The rearrangement links TRBV4-3 to TRBJ1-3; 7 bases are a match to TRBD1. The CDR3 extends over 18 amino acids. Losses at the gene ends were 2 bases for V and 0 bases for J; bases not matched to a gene: 10. Germline V gene sequence: CDR1 LGHNA, CDR2 YSLEER. CDR3 DNA: TGCGCCAGCAGCCAAAACCTACTGCAGGGGGTCTCTGGAAACACCATATATTTT. This gives the protein CASSQNLLQGVSGNTIYF.

V is TRBV4-2 and J is TRBJ2-3; 9 nucleotides agree with TRBD2. J was trimmed by 4 bases and V by 4 bases; bases with no gene match: 6. The CDR3 sequence is 15 residues long. Germline V CDR1 and CDR2: LGHNA, YNFKEQ. The CDR3 region has the DNA TGTGCCAGCAGCCTTCGGCGGGGGGGCCCAGATACGCAGTATTTT. Protein: CASSLRRGGPDTQYF.

The V and J genes are TRBV19 and TRBJ1-6; a weak D match, TRBD1 (5 bases). CDR3 length equals 16 residues. Germline CDR1 and CDR2: LNHDA and SQIVND (reference sequence). V lost 3 bases, J lost 5 bases, and 14 bases lay in between. In DNA, the CDR3 is TGTGCCAGTAGTATTTCTGCGGAGGGACATAATTCACCCCTCCACTTT. Translated: CASSISAEGHNSPLHF.

This clone turned up a few times. The CDR3 nucleotides read TGTGCCAGCAGTTTATACCCCCCCCAGGGGATCTCCTACGAGCAGTACTTC. Translating gives CASSLYPPQGISYEQYF. The chain joins TRBV27 to TRBJ2-7, with a possible D match to TRBD1 (6 bases). The germline CDR1 and CDR2 sequences are MNHEY and SMNVEV (reference sequence). The CDR3 extends over 17 amino acids. Trimming took off 1 base at V and 0 bases at J, with 16 bases between the two ends.

This rearrangement joins TRBV4-3 to TRBJ2-3, with 10 bases identical to TRBD2. The junction had 17 bases not matched to a gene; V was cut back by 3 bases and J by 2 bases. The CDR3 consists of 20 residues. The germline gives CDR1 LGHNA, CDR2 YSLEER. In DNA, the CDR3 is TGCGCCAGCAGCCAGAACTGGGCGACACCCGGGACTAGCGACACAGATACGCAGTATTTT. Translated: CASSQNWATPGTSDTDTQYF.

Note on this clone: The junction departs from the called germline gene at one end, perhaps through a read error. V is TRBV12-5 and J is TRBJ2-6, with a possible D match to TRBD1 (5 bases). This CDR3 spans 15 amino acids. Germline V gene sequence: CDR1 LGHNT, CDR2 FRNRAP. CDR3 residues: CASGLDLSGANGLTF. The CDR3 DNA follows: TGTGCTAGTGGTTTGGACCTCTCTGGGGCCAACGGCCTGACTTTC.

The gene calls are TRBV5-5 and TRBJ1-1, with unresolved D. CDR1 SGHKS and CDR2 YYEKEE come from the germline V gene (reference sequence). V dropped 0 bases and J dropped 10 bases, with 13 bases sitting between them. The CDR3 spans 13 residues. DNA for the CDR3: TGTGCCAGCAGCTTGGCAATTGGGCGGGGAGCTTTCTTT. Translating gives CASSLAIGRGAFF.

This sequence joins TRBV27 and TRBJ2-1; TRBD2 matches at 12 bases. The length of the CDR3 is 16 residues. The J segment lost 8 bases and the V segment lost 1 base, leaving 6 bases of the junction unmatched. Germline values: CDR1 MNHEY, CDR2 SMNVEV (reference sequence). In nucleotides, the CDR3 is TGTGCCAGCAGTTTATTTCCGCTAGCGGGAGGGTATGAGCAGTTCTTC. It specifies CASSLFPLAGGYEQFF.

This clone has a single count. The chain recombines TRBV15 with TRBJ2-7; 10 bases map to TRBD2. V shed 4 bases, J shed 4 bases, and the junction held 4 bases outside the gene matches. The V gene's germline CDR1 is LNHNV and CDR2 YYDKDF (reference sequence). CDR3 length: 14 residues. CDR3 loop: CATSTAGGHYEQYF. The DNA for the CDR3 is TGTGCCACCAGCACAGCGGGGGGGCATTACGAGCAGTACTTC. Together with reference TRBV15 and TRBJ2-7, the CDR3 gives the full variable domain: DAMVIQNPRYQVTQFGKPVTLSCSQTLNHNVMYWYQQKSSQAPKLLFHYYDKDFNNEADTPDNFQSRRPNTSFCFLDIRSPGLGDTAMYLCATSTAGGHYEQYFGPGTRLTVT.

This clone came up a few times. The chain couples TRBV28 to TRBJ2-5, with 7 bases that match TRBD1. Unmatched junction bases numbered 7, after V lost 4 bases and J lost 2 bases. Germline V gene lookup returns CDR1 MDHEN and CDR2 SYDVKM. The CDR3 is 15 residues long. The CDR3 DNA follows: TGTGCCAGCAGTTGGGCCCCAGGGGGACAAGAGACCCAGTACTTC. It codes for CASSWAPGGQETQYF.

In its sample, this clone was seen a few times. The chain recombines TRBV19 with TRBJ2-2, with D perhaps matching TRBD2 (6 bases). CDR1 and CDR2 from the germline V gene are LNHDA and SQIVND (reference sequence). V lost 4 bases, J lost 0 bases, and 12 bases lay in between. The CDR3 runs 16 residues. DNA for the CDR3: TGTGCCAGTAGTAATGGCGGGATAGCGAACACCGGGGAGCTGTTTTTT. Its translation is CASSNGGIANTGELFF.

The chain carries TRBV11-2 and TRBJ2-2, with a possible D match to TRBD2 (5 bases). The V gene lost 5 bases and the J gene lost 3 bases, with 10 bases spanning the gap. This CDR3 is 14 amino acids long. Germline V lookup: CDR1 SGHAT, CDR2 FQNNGV. The CDR3 region is CASSRPGYTGELFF. The CDR3 nucleotides read TGTGCCAGCAGCCGACCGGGGTACACCGGGGAGCTGTTTTTT.